The 21 T cell receptor beta chains in this list originate from one sample, sequenced in a study of blood T cell repertoires in COVID-19. The repertoire was sequenced with immunoSEQ multiplex PCR; TCRdb's copy has only in-frame clones and lacks some. The sample yields 75,000 to 85,000 clones, approximately 81% seen once. Sequenced input: peripheral blood. The receptors derive from a man in his 60s with COVID-19, enrolled during active disease.

The chain combines TRBV28 with TRBJ1-1; no definite D call. The CDR3 contains 15 residues. Per the germline V gene, CDR1 is MDHEN and CDR2 is SYDVKM. Deletions cut 3 bases from V and 1 base from J, with 12 bases between. CDR3 in amino acids: CASSLGGPANTEAFF. The DNA for the CDR3 is TGTGCCAGCAGTTTGGGAGGACCGGCGAACACTGAAGCTTTCTTT.

The chain couples TRBV5-3 to TRBJ1-1; tentative D call: TRBD1 (6 bases). TRBV5-3 is sorted into the ORF group, with uncertain function. V dropped 2 bases and J dropped 1 base, with 9 bases sitting between them. The length of the CDR3 is 14 residues. The CDR3 DNA sequence: TGTGCCAGAAGCTTCAAACAGGGGAACACTGAAGCTTTCTTT. As protein: CARSFKQGNTEAFF.

The genes are TRBV27 and TRBJ2-3; 7 bases fit TRBD1. With V trimmed by 5 bases and J by 0 bases, 8 bases remained unmatched. The length of the CDR3 is 16 residues. CDR1 is MNHEY and CDR2 is SMNVEV in the germline V gene (reference sequence). The CDR3 coding sequence is TGTGCCAGCAGTCATACCGGGACAGTTAGCACAGATACGCAGTATTTT. The encoded protein is CASSHTGTVSTDTQYF.

V usage is TRBV7-2 and J usage is TRBJ2-7, with TRBD2 matching 9 bases. V shed 4 bases and J 3 bases; nucleotides not matched to a gene: 7. The CDR3 runs to 15 residues. From germline, CDR1 is SGHTA and CDR2 FQGNSA. CDR3 nucleotide sequence: TGTGCCAGCAGCTCCGGGCTAGCGGGGAACTACGAGCAGTACTTC. Protein sequence: CASSSGLAGNYEQYF.

The chain links TRBV28 to TRBJ1-4, with a possible D match to TRBD1 (5 bases). The V gene lost 6 bases and the J gene lost 10 bases, with 27 bases spanning the gap. CDR3 size: 17 residues. Germline CDR1 and CDR2: MDHEN and SYDVKM. CDR3 bases: TGTGCCAGCAGCTCCTCAGGGAAGAGTTACCTCAAAGGAAAACTGTTTTTT. Protein: CASSSSGKSYLKGKLFF.

By frequency in the sample, this clone is large. The genes are TRBV10-3 and TRBJ2-7, with 7 bases that match TRBD2. V trimming: 2 bases; J trimming: 4 bases; junction bases outside the gene matches: 5. The CDR3 sequence is 14 residues long. The germline CDR1 and CDR2 sequences are ENHRY and SYGVKD. CDR3 amino acids: CAISESGGVYEQYF. Here the CDR3 DNA reads TGTGCCATCAGTGAGAGTGGGGGGGTTTACGAGCAGTACTTC.

The sample holds a few counts of this clone. An end of the junction does not agree with germline; a read error may underlie this. This chain joins TRBV14 and TRBJ1-3; TRBD1 matches at 8 bases. CDR3 length equals 11 residues. The germline V gene encodes CDR1 SGHDN and CDR2 FVKESK. The CDR3 protein is CASSPDRALHF. The CDR3 DNA reads as TGTGCCAGCAGCCCGGACAGGGCCCTCCATTTT.

This clone has a count of ten or more. The chain carries TRBV5-1 and TRBJ2-1; tentatively, D is TRBD2 (6 bases). The CDR3 has 15 residues. V was cut by 4 bases and J by 5 bases, with 16 bases left in between. Germline V CDR1 and CDR2: SGHRS, YFSETQ. DNA of the CDR3: TGCGCCAGCAGCCCCGGACTATCGGTAGACAATGAGCAGTTCTTC. Translated: CASSPGLSVDNEQFF. Supplemented by reference TRBV5-1 and TRBJ2-1, the full variable domain reads KAGVTQTPRYLIKTRGQQVTLSCSPISGHRSVSWYQQTPGQGLQFLFEYFSETQRNKGNFPGRFSGRQFSNSRSEMNVSTLELGDSALYLCASSPGLSVDNEQFFGPGTRLTVL.

The chain has TRBV2 and TRBJ2-7, with 9 bases fitting TRBD1. CDR3 length equals 14 residues. Trimming cost V 8 bases and J 3 bases; bases outside gene matches: 8. Germline-derived CDR1 and CDR2 are SNHLY and FYNNEI. Here the CDR3 reads CASQTGTGSYEQYF. Written as DNA, the CDR3 is TGTGCCAGCCAGACCGGGACAGGGAGCTACGAGCAGTACTTC.

Only one count was recorded for this clone. This rearrangement joins TRBV3-1 (or the pseudogene TRBV3-2) to TRBJ2-7; TRBD2 matches at 8 bases. This CDR3 has 14 amino acids. V was pared by 4 bases and J by 9 bases, with 11 bases of the junction left unmatched. Germline loops: CDR1 LGHDT, CDR2 YNNKEL (reference sequence). CDR3 nucleotide sequence: TGTGCCAGCAGCCTTGGGGTAGCGGGGTTGGGGCAGTACTTC. This gives the protein CASSLGVAGLGQYF.

The V call is TRBV2, the J call TRBJ1-3; no reliable D call. V lost 4 bases and J lost 5, with 6 bases in between. Germline V lookup: CDR1 SNHLY, CDR2 FYNNEI. This CDR3 comprises 12 residues. The CDR3 region has the DNA TGTGCCAGCAGTGGGAGCCGAAACACCATATATTTT. Its protein is CASSGSRNTIYF.

This chain joins TRBV6-5 and TRBJ2-3, with TRBD2 identical over 15 bases. This CDR3 is built from 14 residues. Germline V gene data show CDR1 as MNHEY and CDR2 as SVGAGI. V lost 8 bases to trimming and J lost 7 bases; unmatched junction nucleotides: 4. The CDR3 coding sequence is TGTGCCAGCGGGACTAGCGGGGGGACCTATACGCAGTATTTT. Encoded protein: CASGTSGGTYTQYF.

The table lists this clone with a few counts. The chain uses TRBV6-6 and TRBJ2-6, with D possibly being TRBD1 (5 bases). From germline, CDR1 is MNHNY and CDR2 SVGAGI (reference sequence). Trimming took off 5 bases at V and 0 bases at J, with 14 bases between the two ends. The CDR3 runs 17 residues. The CDR3 loop reads CASSPRTFRSGANVLTF. The CDR3 DNA follows: TGTGCCAGCAGTCCCAGGACATTTCGCTCTGGGGCCAACGTCCTGACTTTC.

V and J are TRBV5-4 and TRBJ2-7; perhaps TRBD2 as D (6 bases). V dropped 2 bases and J dropped 1 base, with 10 bases sitting between them. Per the germline V gene, CDR1 is SGHNT and CDR2 is YYREEE (reference sequence). The CDR3 has 14 residues. The CDR3 sequence is CASSFMGGSYEQYF. CDR3 nucleotide sequence: TGTGCCAGCAGCTTCATGGGGGGATCCTACGAGCAGTACTTC.

The chain is built from TRBV30 and TRBJ2-7; the D is unclear. Trimming removed 0 bases from V and 8 bases from J, with 14 bases in between. This CDR3 is built from 13 residues. The germline V gene encodes CDR1 GTSNPN and CDR2 SVGIG (reference sequence). For the CDR3, the DNA is TGTGCCTGGAGTGTATCTTCCCCTACCCAGCAGTACTTC. It is translated as CAWSVSSPTQQYF.

J is TRBJ2-7 and V is TRBV7-2, with 7 bases that match TRBD2. In germline, CDR1 is SGHTA, CDR2 FQGNSA. This CDR3 region has 16 residues. With 6 bases clipped from V and 0 bases from J, the junction kept 11 bases outside the gene matches. The CDR3 loop reads CASRFSGLMSSYEQYF. Here the CDR3 DNA reads TGTGCCAGCAGATTTAGCGGGCTGATGAGCTCCTACGAGCAGTACTTC.

The CDR3 bases are TGCAGCGTTGGAGGGACGGGCAGGGGAAACTATGGCTACACCTTC. Translating it yields CSVGGTGRGNYGYTF. The V call is TRBV29-1, the J call TRBJ1-2; TRBD1 might be the D (6 bases). The CDR3 covers 15 residues. The V gene's germline CDR1 is SQVTM and CDR2 ANQGSEA. Trimming pared 4 bases from V and 2 bases from J, leaving 17 bases between.

The genes are TRBV5-1 and TRBJ1-1; possible D gene TRBD1, 5 bases. V was cut by 6 bases and J by 4 bases, with 10 bases left in between. CDR3 size: 12 residues. Per germline, CDR1 SGHRS and CDR2 YFSETQ. This chain's CDR3 is CASNDSPTEAFF. For the CDR3, the DNA is TGCGCCAGCAACGACAGCCCCACTGAAGCTTTCTTT.

The genes are TRBV3-1 (or the pseudogene TRBV3-2) and TRBJ1-1; D perhaps matches TRBD1 (5 bases). Trimming cost V 6 bases and J 7 bases, with 9 bases left between them. The germline CDR1 and CDR2 sequences are LGHDT and YNNKEL (reference sequence). The CDR3 contains 11 residues. CDR3 in DNA: TGTGCCAGCAGAGGTAGGGGTGAAGCTTTCTTT. Encoded protein: CASRGRGEAFF.

The J gene is TRBJ1-4, the V gene TRBV7-9; D not resolved. Per the germline V gene, CDR1 is SEHNR and CDR2 is FQNEAQ (reference sequence). The CDR3 consists of 13 residues. V lost 6 bases and J 3 bases, leaving 8 bases between the germline ends. The DNA for the CDR3 is TGTGCCAGCAGAGCGCCGGCTAATGAAAAACTGTTTTTT. It yields the protein CASRAPANEKLFF.

This chain links TRBV6-5 with TRBJ1-3; TRBD1 is a possible D gene (6 bases). The ends were cut back, 0 bases at V and 4 bases at J, with 13 bases in the middle. CDR3 length equals 16 residues. Per the germline V gene, CDR1 is MNHEY and CDR2 is SVGAGI. The CDR3 spells CASSYSIRGDGNTIYF. CDR3 nucleotide sequence: TGTGCCAGCAGTTACTCGATCAGGGGTGACGGAAACACCATATATTTT.